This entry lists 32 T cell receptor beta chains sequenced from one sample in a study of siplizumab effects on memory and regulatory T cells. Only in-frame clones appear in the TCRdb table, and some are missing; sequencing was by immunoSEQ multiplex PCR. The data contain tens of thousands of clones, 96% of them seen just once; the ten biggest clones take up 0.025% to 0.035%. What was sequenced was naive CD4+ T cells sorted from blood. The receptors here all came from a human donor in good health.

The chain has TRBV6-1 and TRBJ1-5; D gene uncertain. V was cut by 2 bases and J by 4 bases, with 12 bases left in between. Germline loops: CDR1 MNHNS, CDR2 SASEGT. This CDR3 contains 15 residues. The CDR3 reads CASSESFGRNQPQHF. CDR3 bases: TGTGCCAGCAGTGAATCATTCGGGAGAAATCAGCCCCAGCATTTT.

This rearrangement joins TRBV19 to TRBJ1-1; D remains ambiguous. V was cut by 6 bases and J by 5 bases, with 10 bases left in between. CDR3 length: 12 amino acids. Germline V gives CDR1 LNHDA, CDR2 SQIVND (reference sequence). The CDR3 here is CASSNSGTEAFF. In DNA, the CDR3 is TGTGCCAGTAGCAATTCGGGAACTGAAGCTTTCTTT.

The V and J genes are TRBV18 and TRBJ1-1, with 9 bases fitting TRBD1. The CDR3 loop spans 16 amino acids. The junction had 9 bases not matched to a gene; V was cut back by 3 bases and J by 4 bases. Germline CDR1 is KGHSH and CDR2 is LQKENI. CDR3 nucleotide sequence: TGTGCCAGCTCACCGCCCCTTGGGACAGGGATCACTGAAGCTTTCTTT. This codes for CASSPPLGTGITEAFF.

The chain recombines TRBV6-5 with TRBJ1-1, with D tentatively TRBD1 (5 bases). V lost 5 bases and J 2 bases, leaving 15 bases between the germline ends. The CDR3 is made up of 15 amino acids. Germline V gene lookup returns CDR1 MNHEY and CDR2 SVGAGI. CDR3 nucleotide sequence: TGTGCCAGCAGTCCGGCAGGGTGGGGCAACACTGAAGCTTTCTTT. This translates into CASSPAGWGNTEAFF.

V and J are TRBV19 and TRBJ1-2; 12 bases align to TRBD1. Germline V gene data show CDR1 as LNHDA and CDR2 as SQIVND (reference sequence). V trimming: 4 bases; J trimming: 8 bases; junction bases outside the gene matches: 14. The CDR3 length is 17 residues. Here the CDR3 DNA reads TGTGCCAGTAGTAACCTCTGGGACAGGGGGCCCCCGTCCGGCTACACCTTC. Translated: CASSNLWDRGPPSGYTF. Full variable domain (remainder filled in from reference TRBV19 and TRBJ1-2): DGGITQSPKYLFRKEGQNVTLSCEQNLNHDAMYWYRQDPGQGLRLIYYSQIVNDFQKGDIAEGYSVSREKKESFPLTVTSAQKNPTAFYLCASSNLWDRGPPSGYTFGSGTRLTVV.

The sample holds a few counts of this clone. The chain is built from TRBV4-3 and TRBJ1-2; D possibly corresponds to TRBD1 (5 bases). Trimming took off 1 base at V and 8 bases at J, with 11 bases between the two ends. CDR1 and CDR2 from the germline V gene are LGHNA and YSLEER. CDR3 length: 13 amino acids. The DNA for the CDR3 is TGCGCCAGCAGCCAAGGAAGAGGGACCGGCTACACCTTC. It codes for CASSQGRGTGYTF.

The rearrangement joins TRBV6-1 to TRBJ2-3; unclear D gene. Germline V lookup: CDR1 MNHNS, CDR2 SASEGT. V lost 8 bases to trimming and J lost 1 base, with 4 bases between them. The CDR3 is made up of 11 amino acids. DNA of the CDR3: TGTGCCAGCGATGGCACAGATACGCAGTATTTT. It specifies CASDGTDTQYF.

The CDR3 reads CASSPGTLAKNIQYF. CDR3 nucleotides: TGTGCCAGCAGCCCCGGGACATTAGCCAAAAACATTCAGTACTTC. This chain connects TRBV9 to TRBJ2-4, with D perhaps matching TRBD1 (6 bases). The germline CDR1 and CDR2 sequences are SGDLS and YYNGEE. CDR3 length: 15 residues. Trimming pared 4 bases from V and 0 bases from J, leaving 11 bases between.

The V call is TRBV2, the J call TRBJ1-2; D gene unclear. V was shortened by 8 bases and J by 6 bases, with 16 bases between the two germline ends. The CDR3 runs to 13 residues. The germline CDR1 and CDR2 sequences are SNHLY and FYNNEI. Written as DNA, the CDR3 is TGTGCCAGCGGGGAACTCAAAACCAATGGCTACACCTTC. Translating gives CASGELKTNGYTF.

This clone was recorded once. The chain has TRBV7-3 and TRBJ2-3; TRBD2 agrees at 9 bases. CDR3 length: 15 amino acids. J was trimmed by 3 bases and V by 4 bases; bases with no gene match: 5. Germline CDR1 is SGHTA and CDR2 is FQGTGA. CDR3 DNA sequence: TGTGCCAGCAGCTACAGCGGGGGGTCAACAGATACGCAGTATTTT. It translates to CASSYSGGSTDTQYF.

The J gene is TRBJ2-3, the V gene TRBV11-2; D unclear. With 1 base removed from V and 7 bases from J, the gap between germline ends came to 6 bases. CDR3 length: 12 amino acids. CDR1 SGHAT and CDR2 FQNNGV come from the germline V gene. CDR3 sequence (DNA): TGTGCCAGCAGCTTAGTTGTGAATACGCAGTATTTT. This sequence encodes CASSLVVNTQYF.

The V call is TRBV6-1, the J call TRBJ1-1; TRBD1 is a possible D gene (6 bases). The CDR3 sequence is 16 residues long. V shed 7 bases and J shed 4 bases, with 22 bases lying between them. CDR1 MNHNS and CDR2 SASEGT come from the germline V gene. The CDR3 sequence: CASIGAPGAQGTEAFF. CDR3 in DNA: TGTGCCAGCATTGGAGCACCAGGGGCGCAAGGCACTGAAGCTTTCTTT.

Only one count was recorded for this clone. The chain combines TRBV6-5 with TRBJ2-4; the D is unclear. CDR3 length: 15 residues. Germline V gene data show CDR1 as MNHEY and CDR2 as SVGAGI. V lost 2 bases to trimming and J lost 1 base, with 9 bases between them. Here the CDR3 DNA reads TGTGCCAGCAGTTACGACTCCTCCGCCAAAAACATTCAGTACTTC. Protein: CASSYDSSAKNIQYF.

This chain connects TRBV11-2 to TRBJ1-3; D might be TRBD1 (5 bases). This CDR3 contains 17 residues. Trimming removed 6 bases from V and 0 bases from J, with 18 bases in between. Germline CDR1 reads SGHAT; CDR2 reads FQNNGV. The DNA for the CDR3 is TGTGCCAGCAGTTTCCTGGCGGACATTGACTCTGGAAACACCATATATTTT. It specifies CASSFLADIDSGNTIYF.

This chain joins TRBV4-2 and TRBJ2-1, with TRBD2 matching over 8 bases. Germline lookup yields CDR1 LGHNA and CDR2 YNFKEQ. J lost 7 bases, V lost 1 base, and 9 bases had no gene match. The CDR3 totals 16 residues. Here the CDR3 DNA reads TGTGCCAGCAGCCAAGTTTCCCCGGGGGGGCTTAATGAGCAGTTCTTC. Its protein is CASSQVSPGGLNEQFF.

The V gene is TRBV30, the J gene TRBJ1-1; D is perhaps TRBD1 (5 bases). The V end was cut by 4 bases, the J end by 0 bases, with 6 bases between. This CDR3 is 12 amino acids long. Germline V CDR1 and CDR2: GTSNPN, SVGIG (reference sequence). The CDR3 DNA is TGTGCCTGGACAGGGATGAACACTGAAGCTTTCTTT. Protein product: CAWTGMNTEAFF.

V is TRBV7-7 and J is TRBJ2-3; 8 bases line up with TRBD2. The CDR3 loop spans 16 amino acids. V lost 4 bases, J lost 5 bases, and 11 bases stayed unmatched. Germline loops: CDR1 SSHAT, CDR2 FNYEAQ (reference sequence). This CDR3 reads CASSWGSGELGDTQYF. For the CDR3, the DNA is TGTGCCAGCAGCTGGGGTAGCGGGGAGCTTGGAGATACGCAGTATTTT.

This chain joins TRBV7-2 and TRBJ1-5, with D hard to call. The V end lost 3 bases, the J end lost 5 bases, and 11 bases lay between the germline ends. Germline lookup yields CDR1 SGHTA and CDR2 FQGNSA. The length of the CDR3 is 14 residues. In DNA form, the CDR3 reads TGTGCCAGCAGCTTGAACAGTGGAGATCAGCCCCAGCATTTT. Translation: CASSLNSGDQPQHF.

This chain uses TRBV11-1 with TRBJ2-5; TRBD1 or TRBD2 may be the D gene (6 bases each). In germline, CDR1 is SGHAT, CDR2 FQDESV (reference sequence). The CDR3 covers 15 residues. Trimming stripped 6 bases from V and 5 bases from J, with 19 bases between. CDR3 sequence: CASSLGGGQGETQYF. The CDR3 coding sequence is TGTGCCAGCAGTCTTGGAGGGGGGCAGGGTGAGACCCAGTACTTC.

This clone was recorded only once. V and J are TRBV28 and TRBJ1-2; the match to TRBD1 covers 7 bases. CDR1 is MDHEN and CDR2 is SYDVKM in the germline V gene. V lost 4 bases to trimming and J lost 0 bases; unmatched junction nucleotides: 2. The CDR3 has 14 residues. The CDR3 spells CASSWDSPNYGYTF. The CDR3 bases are TGTGCCAGCAGTTGGGACAGTCCTAACTATGGCTACACCTTC.

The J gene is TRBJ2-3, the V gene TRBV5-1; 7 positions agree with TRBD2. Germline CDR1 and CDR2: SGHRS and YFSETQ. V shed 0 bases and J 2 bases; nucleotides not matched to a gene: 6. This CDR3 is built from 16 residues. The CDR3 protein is CASSLGASGFTDTQYF. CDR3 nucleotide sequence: TGCGCCAGCAGCTTGGGGGCTAGCGGCTTCACAGATACGCAGTATTTT.

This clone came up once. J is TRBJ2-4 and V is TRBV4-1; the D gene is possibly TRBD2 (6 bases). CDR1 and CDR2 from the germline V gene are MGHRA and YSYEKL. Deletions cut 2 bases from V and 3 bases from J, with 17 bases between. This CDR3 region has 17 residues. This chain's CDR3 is CASSQPRAGISKNIQYF. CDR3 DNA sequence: TGCGCCAGCAGCCAACCCCGGGCGGGGATTAGCAAAAACATTCAGTACTTC.

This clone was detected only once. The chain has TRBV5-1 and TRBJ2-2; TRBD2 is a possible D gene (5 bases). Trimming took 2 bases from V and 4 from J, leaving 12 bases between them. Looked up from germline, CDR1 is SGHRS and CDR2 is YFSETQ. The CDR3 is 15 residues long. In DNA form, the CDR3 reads TGCGCCAGCAGCTTAGGCGGACTTCCCACCGGGGAGCTGTTTTTT. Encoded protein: CASSLGGLPTGELFF.

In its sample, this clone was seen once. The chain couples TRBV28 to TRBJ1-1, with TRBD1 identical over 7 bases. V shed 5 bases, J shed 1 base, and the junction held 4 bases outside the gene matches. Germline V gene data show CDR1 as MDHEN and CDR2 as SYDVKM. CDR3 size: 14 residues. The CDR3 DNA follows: TGTGCCAGCAGTCCGCCAGGGGGGAACACTGAAGCTTTCTTT. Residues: CASSPPGGNTEAFF. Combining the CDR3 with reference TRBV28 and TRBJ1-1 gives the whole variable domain DVKVTQSSRYLVKRTGEKVFLECVQDMDHENMFWYRQDPGLGLRLIYFSYDVKMKEKGDIPEGYSVSREKKERFSLILESASTNQTSMYLCASSPPGGNTEAFFGQGTRLTVV.

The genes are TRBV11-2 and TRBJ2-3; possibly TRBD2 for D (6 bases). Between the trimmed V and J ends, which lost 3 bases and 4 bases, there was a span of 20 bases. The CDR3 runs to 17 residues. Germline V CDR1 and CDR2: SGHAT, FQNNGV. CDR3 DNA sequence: TGTGCCAGCAGCTTTCCCACCCCGAGGCCGGGGGCAGATACGCAGTATTTT. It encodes CASSFPTPRPGADTQYF.

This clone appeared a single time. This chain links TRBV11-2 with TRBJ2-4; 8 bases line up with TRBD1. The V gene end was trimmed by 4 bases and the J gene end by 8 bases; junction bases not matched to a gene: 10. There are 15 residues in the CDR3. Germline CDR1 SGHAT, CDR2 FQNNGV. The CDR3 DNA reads TGTGCCAGCAGCTCTCCCAGGACAGGGCTGGACATTCAGTACTTC. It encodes CASSSPRTGLDIQYF.

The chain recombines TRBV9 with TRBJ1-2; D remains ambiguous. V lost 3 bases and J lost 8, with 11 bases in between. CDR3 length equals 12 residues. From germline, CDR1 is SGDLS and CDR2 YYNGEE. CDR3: CASSAGMDGYTF. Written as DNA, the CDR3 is TGTGCCAGCAGCGCTGGGATGGACGGCTACACCTTC.

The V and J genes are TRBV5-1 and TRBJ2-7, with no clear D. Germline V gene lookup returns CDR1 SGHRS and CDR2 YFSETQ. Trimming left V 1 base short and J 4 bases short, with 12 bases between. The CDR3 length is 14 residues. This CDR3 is CASSLLTGEYEQYF. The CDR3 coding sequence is TGCGCCAGCAGCTTGTTGACCGGAGAATACGAGCAGTACTTC.

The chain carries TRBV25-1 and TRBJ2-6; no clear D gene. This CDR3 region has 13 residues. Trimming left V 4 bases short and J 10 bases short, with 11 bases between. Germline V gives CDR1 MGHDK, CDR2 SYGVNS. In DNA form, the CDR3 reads TGTGCCAGCAGTGGGGCTCAGCCAAACGTCCTGACTTTC. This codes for CASSGAQPNVLTF. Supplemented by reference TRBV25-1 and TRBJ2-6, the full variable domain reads EADIYQTPRYLVIGTGKKITLECSQTMGHDKMYWYQQDPGMELHLIHYSYGVNSTEKGDLSSESTVSRIRTEHFPLTLESARPSHTSQYLCASSGAQPNVLTFGAGSRLTVL.

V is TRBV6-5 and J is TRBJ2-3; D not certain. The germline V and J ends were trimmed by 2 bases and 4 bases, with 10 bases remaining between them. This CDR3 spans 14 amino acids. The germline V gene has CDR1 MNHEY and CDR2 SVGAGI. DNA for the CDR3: TGTGCCAGCAGTTACCGCCCCCTGGCAGATACGCAGTATTTT. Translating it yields CASSYRPLADTQYF.

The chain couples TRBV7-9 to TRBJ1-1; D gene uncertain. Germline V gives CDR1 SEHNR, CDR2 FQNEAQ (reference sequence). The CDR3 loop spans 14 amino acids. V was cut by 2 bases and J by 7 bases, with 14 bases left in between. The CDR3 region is CASSLSFLLGEAFF. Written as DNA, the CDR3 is TGTGCCAGCAGCTTATCATTCCTGTTAGGTGAAGCTTTCTTT.

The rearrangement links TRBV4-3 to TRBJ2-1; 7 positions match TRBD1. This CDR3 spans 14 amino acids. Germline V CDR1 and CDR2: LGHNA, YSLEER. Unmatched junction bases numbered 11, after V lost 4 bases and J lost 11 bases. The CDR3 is CASSRETQGLKQFF. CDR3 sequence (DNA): TGCGCCAGCAGCCGAGAAACACAGGGGCTTAAGCAGTTCTTC.